What follows are 20 T cell receptor beta chains derived from one specimen sequenced in a study of T-cell memory formation after mild COVID-19. TCRdb re-analysed the 5' RACE reads in MiXCR, keeping a single row per CDR3 protein. Among about 340,000 distinct CDR3 sequences listed, around 20% were seen once. Sequencing was carried out using PBMCs or a T cell subset sorted from them (not recorded which). These receptors were obtained from an adult woman who had mild COVID-19 (a few samples of this study predate the infection). Cell type and time point are not known.

This clonotype was seen only a few times. An end of the junction does not agree with germline; a read error may underlie this. The chain couples TRBV7-7 to TRBJ2-4; the match to TRBD1 covers 8 bases. CDR3 length: 18 residues. Per germline, CDR1 SSHAT and CDR2 FNYEAQ (reference sequence). CDR3 region: CASSYPGQESLAKNIQYF. CDR3 sequence (DNA): TGTGCTAGCAGCTATCCGGGACAGGAGAGCTTAGCCAAAAACATTCAGTACTTC. Full variable domain (outside the CDR3, taken from reference TRBV7-7 and TRBJ2-4): GAGVSQSPRYKVTKRGQDVTLRCDPISSHATLYWYQQALGQGPEFLTYFNYEAQPDKSGLPSDRFSAERPEGSISTLTIQRTEQRDSAMYRCASSYPGQESLAKNIQYFGAGTRLSVL.

In its sample, this clonotype was seen a few times. The genes are TRBV14 and TRBJ2-7, with 7 bases identical to TRBD1. The junction had 21 bases not matched to a gene; V was cut back by 4 bases and J by 0 bases. The germline V gene encodes CDR1 SGHDN and CDR2 FVKESK. The CDR3 loop spans 20 amino acids. In DNA form, the CDR3 reads TGTGCCAGCAGCCCTAGGGACGTAGAAAGCGGAAGGGGGCTCTCCTACGAGCAGTACTTC. Protein sequence: CASSPRDVESGRGLSYEQYF.

This clonotype was seen repeatedly, ten times or more. The chain is built from TRBV9 and TRBJ2-1; 8 bases agree with TRBD2. Trimming took 4 bases from V and 6 from J; bases not matched to a gene: 6. The germline gives CDR1 SGDLS, CDR2 YYNGEE. The CDR3 extends over 14 amino acids. The CDR3 sequence: CASSPGGTSNEQFF. The DNA of the CDR3 is TGTGCCAGCAGCCCAGGAGGGACTAGCAATGAGCAGTTCTTC.

The sample holds a few counts of this clonotype. The chain links TRBV25-1 to TRBJ1-5; D is undetermined. The CDR3 spans 12 residues. CDR1 MGHDK and CDR2 SYGVNS come from the germline V gene. Between the trimmed V and J ends, which lost 3 bases and 4 bases, there was a span of 4 bases. CDR3 residues: CASSEGNQPQHF. In DNA, the CDR3 is TGTGCCAGCAGTGAGGGGAATCAGCCCCAGCATTTT.

The genes are TRBV12-3 or TRBV12-4 and TRBJ2-1, with D tentatively TRBD1 (7 bases). This CDR3 has 16 amino acids. With 10 bases removed from V and 3 bases from J, the gap between germline ends came to 22 bases. CDR3 sequence: CATQGQAGALYNEQFF. CDR3 DNA sequence: TGTGCCACACAGGGGCAAGCGGGTGCTCTCTACAATGAGCAGTTCTTC.

This clonotype turned up a few times. The chain couples TRBV5-1 to TRBJ2-7; no clear D gene. The V and J ends lost 6 bases and 6 bases respectively, with 10 bases between them. Germline lookup yields CDR1 SGHRS and CDR2 YFSETQ. The CDR3 has 11 residues. The CDR3 loop reads CASKGDGEQYF. CDR3 sequence (DNA): TGCGCCAGCAAAGGTGACGGCGAGCAGTACTTC.

The chain uses TRBV19 and TRBJ1-1; D perhaps matches TRBD1 (5 bases). Germline loops: CDR1 LNHDA, CDR2 SQIVND (reference sequence). The CDR3 is made up of 16 amino acids. The V and J ends lost 5 bases and 1 base respectively, with 17 bases between them. The CDR3 coding sequence is TGTGCCAGTAGTTCCCAGCTTTACGGGGCGAACACTGAAGCTTTCTTT. It encodes CASSSQLYGANTEAFF.

This rearrangement joins TRBV7-3 to TRBJ1-1; D is unresolved. This CDR3 has 13 residues. Germline-derived CDR1 and CDR2 are SGHTA and FQGTGA. V was cut by 5 bases and J by 3 bases, with 10 bases left in between. CDR3 sequence (DNA): TGTGCCAGCAGCCCGGAGGGTTACACTGAAGCTTTCTTT. Its protein is CASSPEGYTEAFF.

V is TRBV12-3 or TRBV12-4 and J is TRBJ2-5, with D perhaps TRBD1 or TRBD2 (5 bases each). Trimming took off 3 bases at V and 9 bases at J, with 8 bases between the two ends. The CDR3 extends over 11 amino acids. The CDR3 region is CASSFMGAQYF. The DNA for the CDR3 is TGTGCCAGCAGTTTCATGGGGGCCCAGTACTTC.

The CDR3 bases are TGCGCCAGCAGCCAAGTCCTGACTAGCGGGAACCGCTACGAGCAGTACTTC. Its protein is CASSQVLTSGNRYEQYF. V usage is TRBV4-3 and J usage is TRBJ2-7; 11 bases align to TRBD2. The V segment lost 1 base and the J segment 3 bases; nucleotides outside the gene matches: 8. CDR1 is LGHNA and CDR2 is YSLEER in the germline V gene. The CDR3 runs 17 residues.

This clonotype was seen only a few times. The genes are TRBV6-5 and TRBJ2-1; TRBD1 matches at 10 bases. This CDR3 spans 16 amino acids. In germline, CDR1 is MNHEY, CDR2 SVGAGI. V trimming: 6 bases; J trimming: 8 bases; junction bases outside the gene matches: 13. The CDR3 is CASRRRTGGMGDEQFF. The CDR3 coding sequence is TGTGCCAGCAGGCGCCGGACAGGGGGAATGGGCGATGAGCAGTTCTTC.

This clonotype was counted a few times. The chain recombines TRBV6-4 with TRBJ2-6, with a weak D call TRBD1 (6 bases). Between the trimmed V and J ends, which lost 2 bases and 0 bases, there was a span of 8 bases. The CDR3 is 16 residues long. The germline V gene encodes CDR1 MRHNA and CDR2 SNTAGT. As DNA, the CDR3 is TGTGCCAGCAGTGACGGGGGCGGCTCTGGGGCCAACGTCCTGACTTTC. Encoded protein: CASSDGGGSGANVLTF.

V is TRBV6-5 and J is TRBJ2-2; no definite D call. V dropped 2 bases and J dropped 6 bases, with 16 bases sitting between them. Germline values: CDR1 MNHEY, CDR2 SVGAGI. This CDR3 has 16 residues. DNA of the CDR3: TGTGCCAGCAGTTACCGGGTGGTAGGGCGGTCCGGGGAGCTGTTTTTT. Its translation is CASSYRVVGRSGELFF.

This clonotype was counted at least ten times. The chain links TRBV6-5 to TRBJ1-4, with 8 positions matching TRBD1. CDR3 length equals 14 residues. Per germline, CDR1 MNHEY and CDR2 SVGAGI. V trimming: 7 bases; J trimming: 2 bases; junction bases outside the gene matches: 3. The CDR3 loop is CASTRQGTNEKLFF. CDR3 coding DNA: TGTGCCAGCACTCGACAGGGGACTAATGAAAAACTGTTTTTT.

This clonotype was counted a few times. J is TRBJ1-2 and V is TRBV7-2; TRBD1 matches at 8 bases. The CDR3 contains 15 residues. The germline V gene has CDR1 SGHTA and CDR2 FQGNSA. V shed 5 bases, J shed 5 bases, and the junction held 10 bases outside the gene matches. The CDR3 loop reads CASSINPRGQYGYTF. Written as DNA, the CDR3 is TGTGCCAGCAGCATCAACCCCAGGGGGCAATATGGCTACACCTTC.

The chain is built from TRBV6-6 and TRBJ2-7; D could derive from TRBD1 or TRBD2 (5 bases each). V lost 4 bases, J lost 5 bases, and 15 bases lay in between. Germline CDR1 and CDR2: MNHNY and SVGAGI (reference sequence). The CDR3 runs to 14 residues. CDR3 DNA: TGTGCCAGCAGTTTCTTGTCCGAGGGGCACGAGCAGTACTTC. This sequence encodes CASSFLSEGHEQYF.

V gene TRBV10-3 combines with J gene TRBJ2-5; 7 nucleotides align to TRBD1. Trimming removed 7 bases from V and 1 base from J; junction bases left unmatched: 3. This CDR3 region has 13 residues. CDR1 and CDR2 from the germline V gene are ENHRY and SYGVKD. CDR3 sequence reads: CAITRDSQETQYF. The CDR3 DNA reads TGTGCCATCACTCGGGACAGCCAAGAGACCCAGTACTTC.

The chain links TRBV6-2 or TRBV6-3 to TRBJ2-2; 9 positions match TRBD2. Looked up from germline, CDR1 is MNHEY and CDR2 is SVGEGT. Losses at the gene ends were 10 bases for V and 7 bases for J; bases not matched to a gene: 16. This CDR3 is built from 16 residues. CDR3 loop: CATHRVLAGVGGELFF. CDR3 DNA sequence: TGTGCCACCCACCGGGTGTTAGCGGGAGTCGGCGGGGAGCTGTTTTTT.

This clonotype was seen a handful of times. The V and J genes are TRBV4-2 and TRBJ2-5, with TRBD1 matching over 9 bases. The CDR3 is 14 residues long. The V gene end was trimmed by 2 bases and the J gene end by 3 bases; junction bases not matched to a gene: 1. Germline-derived CDR1 and CDR2 are LGHNA and YNFKEQ. This CDR3 is CASSQRQGEETQYF. As DNA, the CDR3 is TGTGCCAGCAGCCAAAGACAGGGGGAAGAGACCCAGTACTTC.

This clonotype was recorded at least ten times. The J gene is TRBJ2-1, the V gene TRBV5-1; 11 nucleotides match TRBD1. CDR1 and CDR2 (germline): SGHRS, YFSETQ. The V gene end was trimmed by 4 bases and the J gene end by 10 bases; junction bases not matched to a gene: 4. The CDR3 extends over 13 amino acids. CDR3 nucleotide sequence: TGCGCCAGCAGCCGGACAGGGGGCAGAGAGCAGTTCTTC. This translates into CASSRTGGREQFF.